A single sample is the source of the 29 T cell receptor beta chains below, sequenced in a study of blood T cell repertoires in COVID-19. Generated by immunoSEQ multiplex PCR, the TCRdb table keeps only in-frame clones and is missing some. The sample yields 200,000 to 300,000 clones, around 80% seen once. What was sequenced was peripheral blood. These receptors all stem from a man aged 35-49 years who had recovered from COVID-19.

This rearrangement joins TRBV19 to TRBJ2-1, with TRBD1 matching over 7 bases. Germline assignment: CDR1 LNHDA and CDR2 SQIVND (reference sequence). The CDR3 is 15 amino acids. With V trimmed by 4 bases and J by 8 bases, 11 bases remained unmatched. The CDR3 region has the DNA TGTGCCAGTAGTACGGGACAGCCTGGGGGCTATGAGCAGTTCTTC. Translation: CASSTGQPGGYEQFF.

CDR3: CASSNRVPYGYTF. In nucleotides, the CDR3 is TGTGCCAGCAGTAACAGGGTACCCTATGGCTACACCTTC. J is TRBJ1-2 and V is TRBV6-2 or TRBV6-3, with D possibly TRBD1 on 6 matching bases. There are 13 residues in the CDR3. Germline V gives CDR1 MNHEY, CDR2 SVGEGT. V was cut by 5 bases and J by 4 bases, with 11 bases left in between.

The chain couples TRBV6-5 to TRBJ2-2, with a possible D match to TRBD2 (6 bases). Germline lookup yields CDR1 MNHEY and CDR2 SVGAGI. The V and J ends lost 4 bases and 0 bases respectively, with 12 bases between them. This CDR3 is built from 16 residues. The CDR3 loop is CASSWAGGTNTGELFF. DNA of the CDR3: TGTGCCAGCAGTTGGGCTGGGGGGACGAACACCGGGGAGCTGTTTTTT.

A note on this clone: The same CDR3 arises from other DNA sequences in this sample as well. The chain couples TRBV19 to TRBJ1-5, with TRBD1 as a possible D gene (5 bases). The CDR3 runs 15 residues. V lost 2 bases, J lost 2 bases, and 10 bases lay in between. Per the germline V gene, CDR1 is LNHDA and CDR2 is SQIVND (reference sequence). CDR3 in amino acids: CASSIIPGGNQPQHF. In DNA form, the CDR3 reads TGTGCCAGTAGTATAATTCCGGGGGGCAATCAGCCCCAGCATTTT.

This clone came up a few times. This sequence joins TRBV7-2 and TRBJ2-1, with 7 bases that match TRBD1. V was clipped by 5 bases and J by 0 bases; unmatched bases: 1. The CDR3 sequence is 14 residues long. Per germline, CDR1 SGHTA and CDR2 FQGNSA. CDR3 residues: CASSRDSSYNEQFF. In nucleotides, the CDR3 is TGTGCCAGCAGCCGGGACAGCTCCTACAATGAGCAGTTCTTC.

J is TRBJ2-1 and V is TRBV6-2 or TRBV6-3, with a weak D call TRBD2 (5 bases). Germline CDR1 reads MNHEY; CDR2 reads SVGEGT. V was pared by 6 bases and J by 8 bases, with 11 bases between. The CDR3 runs 12 residues. CDR3 sequence (DNA): TGTGCCAGCAGCGAGACGGGGTATGAGCAGTTCTTC. This translates into CASSETGYEQFF.

This sequence joins TRBV9 and TRBJ2-1, with 9 bases lining up with TRBD1. With 5 bases clipped from V and 5 bases from J, the junction kept 8 bases outside the gene matches. Germline V gene data show CDR1 as SGDLS and CDR2 as YYNGEE. The CDR3 spans 15 residues. CDR3 sequence: CASSGPGQGHNEQFF. The CDR3 DNA reads TGTGCCAGCAGTGGACCGGGACAGGGACACAATGAGCAGTTCTTC.

The chain has TRBV30 and TRBJ2-7; D might be TRBD1 (6 bases). Germline CDR1 reads GTSNPN; CDR2 reads SVGIG (reference sequence). CDR3 length: 14 residues. With 0 bases removed from V and 3 bases from J, the gap between germline ends came to 12 bases. The CDR3 nucleotides are TGTGCCTGGAGTGTATCTGGGGGCGGCTACGAGCAGTACTTC. Translation gives CAWSVSGGGYEQYF.

The chain has TRBV2 and TRBJ2-5; 12 bases align to TRBD2. Germline V gene sequence: CDR1 SNHLY, CDR2 FYNNEI. CDR3 size: 15 residues. The V gene end was trimmed by 6 bases and the J gene end by 3 bases; junction bases not matched to a gene: 5. The DNA of the CDR3 is TGTGCCAGCAGCGCCCGACTAGCGGGGGAAGAGACCCAGTACTTC. Encoded protein: CASSARLAGEETQYF.

The chain combines TRBV19 with TRBJ2-3; D might be TRBD1 (6 bases). Per the germline V gene, CDR1 is LNHDA and CDR2 is SQIVND (reference sequence). The CDR3 is 16 residues long. The germline V and J ends were trimmed by 3 bases and 0 bases, with 13 bases remaining between them. CDR3 coding DNA: TGTGCCAGTAGTATGAGGCTCGGACAGAGCACAGATACGCAGTATTTT. It is translated as CASSMRLGQSTDTQYF.

The chain has TRBV19 and TRBJ2-1; D perhaps matches TRBD2 (6 bases). Trimming took off 4 bases at V and 3 bases at J, with 10 bases between the two ends. Germline V gene lookup returns CDR1 LNHDA and CDR2 SQIVND (reference sequence). CDR3 length: 14 residues. The CDR3 is CASSNSGNYNEQFF. The CDR3 nucleotides are TGTGCCAGTAGTAATAGCGGCAACTACAATGAGCAGTTCTTC.

The V and J genes are TRBV4-1 and TRBJ2-5; 8 positions agree with TRBD1. Trimming took 1 base from V and 4 from J; bases not matched to a gene: 8. CDR1 MGHRA and CDR2 YSYEKL come from the germline V gene. There are 16 residues in the CDR3. Here the CDR3 DNA reads TGCGCCAGCAGCCAAGGGGGCAGGGGGCTTATAGAGACCCAGTACTTC. Translation gives CASSQGGRGLIETQYF.

This chain joins TRBV7-9 and TRBJ1-2, with D tentatively TRBD1 (6 bases). Trimming left V 5 bases short and J 4 bases short, with 17 bases between. Looked up from germline, CDR1 is SEHNR and CDR2 is FQNEAQ (reference sequence). CDR3 length: 15 amino acids. CDR3 protein: CASSLLPGHIYGYTF. CDR3 DNA sequence: TGTGCCAGCAGCCTCCTCCCGGGACACATCTATGGCTACACCTTC.

The V call is TRBV30, the J call TRBJ1-5, with 9 bases fitting TRBD1. The V segment lost 2 bases and the J segment 5 bases; nucleotides outside the gene matches: 7. The CDR3 is 15 amino acids. Germline V gene data show CDR1 as GTSNPN and CDR2 as SVGIG (reference sequence). Here the CDR3 DNA reads TGTGCCTGGAGTTACACGGACAGGGGTGATCAGCCCCAGCATTTT. Its protein product is CAWSYTDRGDQPQHF.

This sequence joins TRBV3-1 (or the pseudogene TRBV3-2) and TRBJ1-5; D unclear. Germline CDR1 and CDR2: LGHDT and YNNKEL (reference sequence). The V end lost 1 base, the J end lost 5 bases, and 12 bases lay between the germline ends. CDR3 length: 15 residues. The CDR3, as DNA: TGTGCCAGCAGCCAAGGGGGTAGGGAGGATCAGCCCCAGCATTTT. Protein: CASSQGGREDQPQHF.

This rearrangement joins TRBV3-1 (or the pseudogene TRBV3-2) to TRBJ2-5, with 10 bases aligning to TRBD2. Germline lookup yields CDR1 LGHDT and CDR2 YNNKEL (reference sequence). The CDR3 has 16 residues. V was pared by 0 bases and J by 2 bases, with 3 bases of the junction left unmatched. Written as DNA, the CDR3 is TGTGCCAGCAGCCAAGAACCAGCGGGGGGGCAAGAGACCCAGTACTTC. Its translation is CASSQEPAGGQETQYF.

This sequence joins TRBV7-6 and TRBJ1-6; D uncertain. The CDR3 covers 15 residues. V lost 0 bases, J lost 9 bases, and 12 bases lay in between. Germline lookup yields CDR1 SGHVS and CDR2 FNYEAQ. CDR3 in amino acids: CASSLAITRGSPLHF. The DNA for the CDR3 is TGTGCCAGCAGCTTAGCCATCACCCGAGGTTCACCCCTCCACTTT. Filled out from reference TRBV7-6 and TRBJ1-6, the complete variable domain reads GAGVSQSPRYKVTKRGQDVALRCDPISGHVSLYWYRQALGQGPEFLTYFNYEAQQDKSGLPNDRFSAERPEGSISTLTIQRTEQRDSAMYRCASSLAITRGSPLHFGNGTRLTVT.

The rearrangement joins TRBV18 to TRBJ1-2, with TRBD1 matching over 7 bases. The ends lost 6 bases at V and 4 bases at J; junction bases unmatched: 8. Germline V gives CDR1 KGHSH, CDR2 LQKENI. This CDR3 has 14 residues. CDR3: CASSPGTAPYGYTF. The CDR3 DNA reads as TGTGCCAGCTCTCCCGGGACAGCACCCTATGGCTACACCTTC.

V and J are TRBV7-9 and TRBJ2-5, with unresolved D. Germline assignment: CDR1 SEHNR and CDR2 FQNEAQ (reference sequence). The V gene lost 5 bases and the J gene lost 5 bases, with 6 bases spanning the gap. The CDR3 extends over 11 amino acids. As DNA, the CDR3 is TGTGCCAGCAGCCCGCGGGAGACCCAGTACTTC. Translation: CASSPRETQYF.

The chain employs TRBV6-2 or TRBV6-3 and TRBJ1-2, with 11 bases aligning to TRBD1. Germline CDR1 is MNHEY and CDR2 is SVGEGT. The CDR3 is made up of 14 amino acids. V lost 6 bases to trimming and J lost 8 bases; unmatched junction nucleotides: 8. CDR3 protein: CASSSDRGRRGYTF. The DNA for the CDR3 is TGTGCCAGCAGCTCGGACAGGGGGCGACGGGGCTACACCTTC.

The rearrangement joins TRBV18 to TRBJ2-7; TRBD1 aligns across 11 bases. The CDR3 loop spans 15 amino acids. After removal of 5 bases from V and 3 bases from J, the junction contained 6 bases not matched to a gene. Germline V lookup: CDR1 KGHSH, CDR2 LQKENI. CDR3 DNA: TGTGCCAGCTCAGCGTCGGACAGGGGGCGCTACGAGCAGTACTTC. It translates to CASSASDRGRYEQYF.

The gene calls are TRBV2 and TRBJ2-3; D is unclear. V was clipped by 4 bases and J by 0 bases, with 14 bases between them. The CDR3 has 16 amino acids. Germline V gene data show CDR1 as SNHLY and CDR2 as FYNNEI. The CDR3 loop is CASSAEIVASTDTQYF. The CDR3 nucleotides are TGTGCCAGCAGTGCCGAGATAGTAGCCAGCACAGATACGCAGTATTTT.

This clone was observed a single time. The CDR3 spells CASSFTVNTEAFF. DNA for the CDR3: TGCGCCAGCAGCTTTACAGTAAACACTGAAGCTTTCTTT. The chain joins TRBV5-1 to TRBJ1-1; no clear D gene. The germline V and J ends were trimmed by 2 bases and 2 bases, with 7 bases remaining between them. The CDR3 sequence is 13 residues long. Germline V gene data show CDR1 as SGHRS and CDR2 as YFSETQ.

The chain combines TRBV24-1 with TRBJ1-3; D not certain. CDR1 and CDR2 from the germline V gene are KGHDR and SFDVKD. There are 16 residues in the CDR3. V dropped 6 bases and J dropped 1 base, with 15 bases sitting between them. CDR3 region: CATSTRRQTSGNTIYF. CDR3 DNA: TGTGCCACCAGTACACGCAGGCAGACATCTGGAAACACCATATATTTT.

The chain links TRBV7-2 to TRBJ2-7; D not resolved. In germline, CDR1 is SGHTA, CDR2 FQGNSA. This CDR3 comprises 14 residues. V shed 1 base and J shed 0 bases, with 7 bases lying between them. In DNA form, the CDR3 reads TGTGCCAGCAGCTTAGTTACGGTCTCCTACGAGCAGTACTTC. Amino acid sequence: CASSLVTVSYEQYF.

The V call is TRBV27, the J call TRBJ2-7, with D maybe TRBD1 (6 bases). Germline V gene data show CDR1 as MNHEY and CDR2 as SMNVEV (reference sequence). This CDR3 spans 14 amino acids. V dropped 4 bases and J dropped 2 bases, with 12 bases sitting between them. The CDR3 DNA is TGTGCCAGCAGTTCAGGACAGCCCACCTACGAGCAGTACTTC. Amino acids: CASSSGQPTYEQYF.

This clone was seen a few times. The rearrangement links TRBV9 to TRBJ2-5; a possible D gene is TRBD1 (7 bases). Germline CDR1 SGDLS, CDR2 YYNGEE. V lost 4 bases and J lost 5, with 15 bases in between. This CDR3 is built from 14 residues. The CDR3 DNA is TGTGCCAGCAGCCCCCAGGGGGGAGGCGAGACCCAGTACTTC. It translates to CASSPQGGGETQYF.

The chain recombines TRBV27 with TRBJ1-6, with 9 bases aligning to TRBD1. Germline assignment: CDR1 MNHEY and CDR2 SMNVEV (reference sequence). This CDR3 spans 13 amino acids. V trimming: 8 bases; J trimming: 9 bases; junction bases outside the gene matches: 5. CDR3 loop: CASGTGLFSPLHF. Written as DNA, the CDR3 is TGTGCCAGCGGGACAGGGCTTTTTTCACCCCTCCACTTT.

The V and J genes are TRBV20-1 and TRBJ2-7, with D perhaps matching TRBD1 (5 bases). The V gene's germline CDR1 is DFQATT and CDR2 SNEGSKA (reference sequence). Deletions cut 3 bases from V and 2 bases from J, with 17 bases between. The length of the CDR3 is 15 residues. This CDR3 is CSASKGSGNPYEQYF. CDR3 coding DNA: TGCAGTGCTAGTAAAGGCTCAGGGAATCCCTACGAGCAGTACTTC.